A single sample is the source of the 22 T cell receptor beta chains below, sequenced in a study of blood T cell repertoires in COVID-19. The assay was immunoSEQ multiplex PCR, and TCRdb's table has in-frame clones only and misses some. The sample carries over 250,000 clones, roughly 88% recorded once. Sequencing was carried out using peripheral blood. The receptor set was obtained from a woman in her seventies with COVID-19, enrolled during active disease.

The chain uses TRBV4-1 and TRBJ1-3; tentative D call: TRBD1 (6 bases). V was clipped by 4 bases and J by 1 base, with 17 bases between them. There are 17 residues in the CDR3. Per the germline V gene, CDR1 is MGHRA and CDR2 is YSYEKL. Here the CDR3 DNA reads TGCGCCAGCAGCCCTGCGAGAACAGGGTCATCTGGAAACACCATATATTTT. This encodes CASSPARTGSSGNTIYF.

The chain joins TRBV7-2 to TRBJ2-3, with a tentative D call TRBD2 (7 bases). This CDR3 has 15 amino acids. Germline lookup yields CDR1 SGHTA and CDR2 FQGNSA. The V and J ends lost 5 bases and 2 bases respectively, with 14 bases between them. CDR3 DNA: TGTGCCAGCAGCCGGGGGGCAGGCCTCACAGATACGCAGTATTTT. It is translated as CASSRGAGLTDTQYF.

The V gene is TRBV9, the J gene TRBJ2-5, with D perhaps matching TRBD1 (6 bases). Germline values: CDR1 SGDLS, CDR2 YYNGEE. V lost 0 bases to trimming and J lost 0 bases, with 15 bases between them. This CDR3 is built from 17 residues. In DNA form, the CDR3 reads TGTGCCAGCAGCGTAGCCGACGGGCAGGGGTACCAAGAGACCCAGTACTTC. Encoded protein: CASSVADGQGYQETQYF.

The chain is built from TRBV28 and TRBJ2-7; D remains unclear. Germline CDR1 and CDR2: MDHEN and SYDVKM. The CDR3 covers 11 residues. V was shortened by 7 bases and J by 3 bases, with 7 bases between the two germline ends. CDR3 sequence: CASTAVYEQYF. The CDR3 DNA is TGTGCCAGCACTGCAGTCTACGAGCAGTACTTC.

This clone was observed once. The J gene is TRBJ2-1, the V gene TRBV28; 13 bases match TRBD2. CDR3 size: 16 residues. The V gene's germline CDR1 is MDHEN and CDR2 SYDVKM. V lost 5 bases to trimming and J lost 10 bases; unmatched junction nucleotides: 11. The CDR3 reads CASSPGLAGALREQFF. The DNA for the CDR3 is TGTGCCAGCAGTCCTGGACTAGCGGGAGCGCTCAGGGAGCAGTTCTTC.

The V and J genes are TRBV28 and TRBJ2-4; no definite D call. V was shortened by 5 bases and J by 2 bases, with 10 bases between the two germline ends. Looked up from germline, CDR1 is MDHEN and CDR2 is SYDVKM. CDR3 length: 14 residues. This chain's CDR3 is CASSPSVTKNIQYF. The CDR3, as DNA: TGTGCCAGCAGTCCCTCGGTTACCAAAAACATTCAGTACTTC.

CDR3 sequence reads: CASSVGPGQGTFPDTQYF. In DNA, the CDR3 is TGTGCCAGCAGCGTAGGCCCGGGCCAGGGTACATTTCCAGATACGCAGTATTTT. This chain joins TRBV9 and TRBJ2-3; possible D gene TRBD1, 5 bases. V gave up 0 bases and J gave up 4 bases, with 21 bases separating them. The CDR3 is 18 amino acids. CDR1 and CDR2 from the germline V gene are SGDLS and YYNGEE. Filled out from reference TRBV9 and TRBJ2-3, the complete variable domain reads DSGVTQTPKHLITATGQRVTLRCSPRSGDLSVYWYQQSLDQGLQFLIQYYNGEERAKGNILERFSAQQFPDLHSELNLSSLELGDSALYFCASSVGPGQGTFPDTQYFGPGTRLTVL.

This chain links TRBV2 with TRBJ2-7, with a weak D call TRBD1 (6 bases). The V gene lost 4 bases and the J gene lost 1 base, with 11 bases spanning the gap. From germline, CDR1 is SNHLY and CDR2 FYNNEI. CDR3 size: 14 residues. This chain's CDR3 is CASSGRGRSYEQYF. The CDR3 DNA is TGTGCCAGCAGTGGCAGGGGACGATCCTACGAGCAGTACTTC.

The V and J genes are TRBV5-3 and TRBJ1-6; 7 positions match TRBD1. TRBV5-3 is an open reading frame whose function is uncertain. The CDR3 is 15 amino acids. V was pared by 4 bases and J by 9 bases, with 10 bases of the junction left unmatched. In DNA, the CDR3 is TGTGCCAGAAGCGTCCCGGGACAGTTTTGTTCACCCCTCCACTTT. Amino acid sequence: CARSVPGQFCSPLHF.

DNA of the CDR3: TGTGCCACCAGCAGAGCGGGGGTAGTGGTTGGAAACACCATATATTTT. As protein: CATSRAGVVVGNTIYF. The chain carries TRBV15 and TRBJ1-3; D may be TRBD1 (5 bases). Deletions cut 1 base from V and 3 bases from J, with 13 bases between. The CDR3 has 16 amino acids. Per the germline V gene, CDR1 is LNHNV and CDR2 is YYDKDF (reference sequence).

J is TRBJ2-3 and V is TRBV3-1 (or the pseudogene TRBV3-2); TRBD2 is a possible D gene (6 bases). The germline CDR1 and CDR2 sequences are LGHDT and YNNKEL (reference sequence). Trimming removed 0 bases at V and 10 bases at J, with 14 bases between. This CDR3 comprises 14 residues. This chain's CDR3 is CASSQDMTGGAQYF. DNA for the CDR3: TGTGCCAGCAGCCAAGATATGACGGGCGGGGCGCAGTATTTT.

This sequence joins TRBV7-2 and TRBJ2-3; 9 bases line up with TRBD2. V lost 1 base, J lost 4 bases, and 0 bases stayed unmatched. Germline V gene lookup returns CDR1 SGHTA and CDR2 FQGNSA. This CDR3 region has 14 residues. CDR3 residues: CASSLVAGADTQYF. The CDR3 coding sequence is TGTGCCAGCAGCTTAGTAGCGGGAGCAGATACGCAGTATTTT.

The genes are TRBV19 and TRBJ1-5; D gene uncertain. Germline CDR1 and CDR2: LNHDA and SQIVND (reference sequence). The V end was cut by 5 bases, the J end by 5 bases, with 10 bases between. The CDR3 extends over 13 amino acids. CDR3: CASSPDTDQPQHF. The DNA for the CDR3 is TGTGCCAGTAGTCCCGACACCGATCAGCCCCAGCATTTT.

This sequence joins TRBV30 and TRBJ2-7; no firm D call. Trimming removed 3 bases at V and 0 bases at J, with 12 bases between. The CDR3 has 14 amino acids. From germline, CDR1 is GTSNPN and CDR2 SVGIG (reference sequence). DNA for the CDR3: TGTGCCTGGAGGAGACACTTACTCTCCTACGAGCAGTACTTC. It codes for CAWRRHLLSYEQYF. The complete variable domain, with remaining parts taken from reference TRBV30 and TRBJ2-7, reads SQTIHQWPATLVQPVGSPLSLECTVEGTSNPNLYWYRQAAGRGLQLLFYSVGIGQISSEVPQNLSASRPQDRQFILSSKKLLLSDSGFYLCAWRRHLLSYEQYFGPGTRLTVT.

This clone turned up a few times. The rearrangement uses TRBV5-1 and TRBJ2-7; tentatively, D is TRBD2 (5 bases). This CDR3 contains 14 residues. From germline, CDR1 is SGHRS and CDR2 YFSETQ. Trimming took off 4 bases at V and 0 bases at J, with 11 bases between the two ends. In DNA form, the CDR3 reads TGCGCCAGCAGCCGAAGAGCGGACTCCTACGAGCAGTACTTC. It is translated as CASSRRADSYEQYF.

This clone was observed a single time. V usage is TRBV7-2 and J usage is TRBJ2-7; a weak D match, TRBD1 (6 bases). This CDR3 has 12 residues. Per the germline V gene, CDR1 is SGHTA and CDR2 is FQGNSA. The V end lost 4 bases, the J end lost 7 bases, and 11 bases lay between the germline ends. The CDR3 DNA sequence: TGTGCCAGCAGCTGGGTCCAGGGGGAGCAGTACTTC. Translated, it gives CASSWVQGEQYF.

The rearrangement links TRBV28 to TRBJ2-1; D gene uncertain. This CDR3 contains 14 residues. Germline V gene lookup returns CDR1 MDHEN and CDR2 SYDVKM. V shed 4 bases and J shed 5 bases, with 12 bases lying between them. The CDR3 DNA reads TGTGCCAGCAGTTCGGCGGCACCGGACAATGAGCAGTTCTTC. Residues: CASSSAAPDNEQFF.

The chain has TRBV30 and TRBJ2-5, with 9 nucleotides matching TRBD2. Germline V lookup: CDR1 GTSNPN, CDR2 SVGIG (reference sequence). The CDR3 runs 15 residues. Trimming at V came to 2 bases and at J to 4 bases, leaving 8 bases not matched to a gene. The DNA for the CDR3 is TGTGCCTGGAGTAAGGCTAGCGGGACGTTAGAGACCCAGTACTTC. This sequence encodes CAWSKASGTLETQYF.

This clone was observed once. The V and J genes are TRBV28 and TRBJ2-1; 10 bases line up with TRBD2. The CDR3 loop spans 18 amino acids. J gave up 0 bases and V 6 bases, and 11 bases lay outside the gene matches. Germline V gene data show CDR1 as MDHEN and CDR2 as SYDVKM. CDR3 in amino acids: CASSPQLKREGSYNEQFF. The DNA of the CDR3 is TGTGCCAGCAGCCCGCAATTAAAGCGGGAGGGCTCCTACAATGAGCAGTTCTTC.

The chain combines TRBV28 with TRBJ2-3; 15 nucleotides match TRBD2. The ends lost 6 bases at V and 7 bases at J; junction bases unmatched: 11. This CDR3 has 17 residues. The germline gives CDR1 MDHEN, CDR2 SYDVKM. CDR3 DNA sequence: TGTGCCAGCAGCCAACCGGGACTAGCGGGAGGAGGAAATACGCAGTATTTT. Protein product: CASSQPGLAGGGNTQYF.

This chain uses TRBV3-1 (or the pseudogene TRBV3-2) with TRBJ2-1; TRBD2 agrees at 9 bases. The CDR3 sequence is 16 residues long. With 7 bases clipped from V and 5 bases from J, the junction kept 12 bases outside the gene matches. CDR1 and CDR2 from the germline V gene are LGHDT and YNNKEL (reference sequence). The CDR3 bases are TGTGCCAGCACCCCAAGTCCTAGCGGGGCCGACAATGAGCAGTTCTTC. It is translated as CASTPSPSGADNEQFF.

The V call is TRBV7-9, the J call TRBJ1-5; 9 bases line up with TRBD1. Germline CDR1 SEHNR, CDR2 FQNEAQ (reference sequence). CDR3 length: 17 residues. After removal of 3 bases from V and 1 base from J, the junction contained 7 bases not matched to a gene. The chain's CDR3 is CASSFSGTGISNQPQHF. CDR3 nucleotides: TGTGCCAGCAGCTTCTCCGGGACAGGGATCAGCAATCAGCCCCAGCATTTT. Full variable domain (outside the CDR3, taken from reference TRBV7-9 and TRBJ1-5): DTGVSQNPRHKITKRGQNVTFRCDPISEHNRLYWYRQTLGQGPEFLTYFQNEAQLEKSRLLSDRFSAERPKGSFSTLEIQRTEQGDSAMYLCASSFSGTGISNQPQHFGDGTRLSIL.